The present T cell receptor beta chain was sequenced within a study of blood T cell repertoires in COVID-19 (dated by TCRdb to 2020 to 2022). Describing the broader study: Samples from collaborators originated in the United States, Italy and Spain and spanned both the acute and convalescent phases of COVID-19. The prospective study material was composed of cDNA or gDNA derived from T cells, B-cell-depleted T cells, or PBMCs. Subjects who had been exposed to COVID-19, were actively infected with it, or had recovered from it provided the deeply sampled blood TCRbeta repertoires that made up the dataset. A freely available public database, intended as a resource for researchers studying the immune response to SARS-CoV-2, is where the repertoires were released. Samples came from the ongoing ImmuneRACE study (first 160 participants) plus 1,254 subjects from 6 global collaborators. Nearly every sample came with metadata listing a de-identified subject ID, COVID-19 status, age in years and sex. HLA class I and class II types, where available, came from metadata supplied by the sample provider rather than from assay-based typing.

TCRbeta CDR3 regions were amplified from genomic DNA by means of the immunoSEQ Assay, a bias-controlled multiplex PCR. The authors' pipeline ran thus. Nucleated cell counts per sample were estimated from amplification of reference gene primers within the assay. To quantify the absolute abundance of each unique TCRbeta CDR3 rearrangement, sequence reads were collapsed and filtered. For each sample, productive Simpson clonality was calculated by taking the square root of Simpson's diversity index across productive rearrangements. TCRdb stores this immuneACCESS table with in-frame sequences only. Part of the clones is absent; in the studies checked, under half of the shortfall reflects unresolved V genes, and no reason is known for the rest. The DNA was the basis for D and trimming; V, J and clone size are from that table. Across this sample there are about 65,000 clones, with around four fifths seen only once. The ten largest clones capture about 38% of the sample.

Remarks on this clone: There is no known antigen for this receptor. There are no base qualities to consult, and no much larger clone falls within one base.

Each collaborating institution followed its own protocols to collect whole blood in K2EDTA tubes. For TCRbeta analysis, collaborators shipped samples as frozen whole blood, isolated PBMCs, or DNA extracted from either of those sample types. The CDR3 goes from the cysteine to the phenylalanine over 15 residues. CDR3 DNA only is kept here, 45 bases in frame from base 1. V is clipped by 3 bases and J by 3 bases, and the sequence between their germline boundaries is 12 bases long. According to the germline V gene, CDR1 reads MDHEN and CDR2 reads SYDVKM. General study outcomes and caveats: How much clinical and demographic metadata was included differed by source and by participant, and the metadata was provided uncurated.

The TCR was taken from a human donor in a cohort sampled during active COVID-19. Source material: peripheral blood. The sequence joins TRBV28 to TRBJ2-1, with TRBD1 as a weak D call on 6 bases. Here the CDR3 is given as CASSFRGVIYNEQFF. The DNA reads TGTGCCAGCAGTTTCAGGGGAGTGATCTACAATGAGCAGTTCTTC.